These 28 T cell receptor beta chains were all obtained from the same sample, sequenced in a study of ipilimumab plus nivolumab after autologous stem cell transplantation. Profiled with immunoSEQ multiplex PCR; TCRdb holds only in-frame clones, not every one. The profile covers 1,700 or so clones, with 86% appearing a single time and roughly 23% taken by the ten largest. The source material was PBMCs, sampled in a trial of ipilimumab plus nivolumab as post-transplant consolidation. The receptors originated from a male donor with multiple myeloma.

This chain connects TRBV5-4 to TRBJ1-1; 7 nucleotides line up with TRBD1. Losses at the gene ends were 6 bases for V and 6 bases for J; bases not matched to a gene: 17. There are 16 residues in the CDR3. Germline V lookup: CDR1 SGHNT, CDR2 YYREEE (reference sequence). CDR3 sequence: CASIHRTRDSPPEAFF. The CDR3 region has the DNA TGTGCCAGCATCCATAGGACCCGGGACAGTCCCCCTGAAGCTTTCTTT.

The chain couples TRBV6-6 to TRBJ1-1; D gene unclear. Germline CDR1 and CDR2: MNHNY and SVGAGI (reference sequence). Deletions cut 10 bases from V and 0 bases from J, with 6 bases between. The CDR3 contains 11 residues. The CDR3 DNA follows: TGTGCCACCCGAATGAACACTGAAGCTTTCTTT. Its translation is CATRMNTEAFF.

The chain couples TRBV9 to TRBJ1-5; D not certain. The CDR3 sequence is 14 residues long. The germline V gene encodes CDR1 SGDLS and CDR2 YYNGEE. V shed 0 bases and J shed 0 bases, with 4 bases lying between them. This CDR3 is CASSVGNSNQPQHF. The CDR3, as DNA: TGTGCCAGCAGCGTAGGGAATAGCAATCAGCCCCAGCATTTT.

This rearrangement joins TRBV9 to TRBJ1-1, with D possibly being TRBD1 (6 bases). Trimming pared 4 bases from V and 4 bases from J, leaving 11 bases between. This CDR3 has 13 amino acids. The V gene's germline CDR1 is SGDLS and CDR2 YYNGEE. The CDR3, as DNA: TGTGCCAGCAGCAGATCAGGGGTCACTGAAGCTTTCTTT. It is translated as CASSRSGVTEAFF.

This chain uses TRBV2 with TRBJ2-7, with TRBD2 matching 7 bases. The CDR3 runs to 13 residues. V gave up 11 bases and J gave up 0 bases; unmatched junction bases: 7. The germline V gene has CDR1 SNHLY and CDR2 FYNNEI. CDR3 bases: TGTGCCGGCAAGCGGGGAGTCTCCTACGAGCAGTACTTC. It specifies CAGKRGVSYEQYF.

The chain uses TRBV29-1 and TRBJ2-5, with 16 bases aligning to TRBD2. The germline CDR1 and CDR2 sequences are SQVTM and ANQGSEA. V shed 6 bases and J 1 base; nucleotides not matched to a gene: 11. This CDR3 region has 18 residues. The CDR3 nucleotides are TGCAGCGTCTGGGGACTAGCGGGGGGGCCGCCAATCCAAGAGACCCAGTACTTC. This encodes CSVWGLAGGPPIQETQYF.

The chain combines TRBV19 with TRBJ2-7, with TRBD1 matching over 10 bases. The germline gives CDR1 LNHDA, CDR2 SQIVND (reference sequence). The CDR3 is made up of 17 amino acids. Germline trimming cut 1 base from V and 2 bases from J; bases unmatched to any gene: 8. CDR3 amino acids: CASSIAGDGTGAYEQYF. The CDR3 DNA reads TGTGCCAGTAGTATAGCTGGCGATGGGACAGGGGCCTACGAGCAGTACTTC.

The chain employs TRBV21-1 and TRBJ2-2; the table names TRBD1, a call not compared with the DNA. TRBV21-1 corresponds to a pseudogene. The CDR3 has 18 amino acids. In DNA form, the CDR3 reads TGTGCCAGCACCTACATCGACAGGGCCGAATGGAACACCGGGGAGCTGTTTTTT. Protein sequence: CASTYIDRAEWNTGELFF.

This clone was recorded a few times. The chain couples TRBV13 to TRBJ2-7, with TRBD1 matching 9 bases. The CDR3 extends over 13 amino acids. Germline assignment: CDR1 PRHDT and CDR2 FYEKMQ (reference sequence). J gave up 3 bases and V 4 bases, and 1 base lay outside the gene matches. The CDR3 spells CASSSDRGYEQYF. As DNA, the CDR3 is TGTGCCAGCAGCTCGGACAGGGGCTACGAGCAGTACTTC.

The V and J genes are TRBV7-3 and TRBJ2-6, with 9 bases that match TRBD1. V lost 3 bases, J lost 0 bases, and 6 bases stayed unmatched. The CDR3 spans 18 residues. Germline V gene data show CDR1 as SGHTA and CDR2 as FQGTGA. The CDR3 here is CASSLGGTGISGANVLTF. The CDR3 nucleotides are TGTGCCAGCAGCTTGGGAGGGACAGGGATCTCTGGGGCCAACGTCCTGACTTTC.

The chain links TRBV10-1 to TRBJ2-4; no firm D call. Germline V gene data show CDR1 as WNHNN and CDR2 as SYGVQD (reference sequence). Trimming pared 0 bases from V and 7 bases from J, leaving 7 bases between. The CDR3 extends over 13 amino acids. The CDR3 protein is CASSESGANIQYF. The CDR3 coding sequence is TGCGCCAGCAGTGAGTCGGGCGCGAACATTCAGTACTTC.

Details on this clone: Relative to the germline gene, one junction end is altered; a read error may explain this. J is TRBJ2-7 and V is TRBV5-8; no definite D call. Germline loops: CDR1 SGHTS, CDR2 YDEGEE. The CDR3 covers 15 residues. The CDR3 here is CASTLDGSLSYEQYF. The CDR3 DNA reads TGTGCCAGCACCTTGGACGGATCTCTCTCCTACGAGCAGTACTTC.

The genes are TRBV29-1 and TRBJ2-5; D remains unclear. Germline loops: CDR1 SQVTM, CDR2 ANQGSEA. The CDR3 is made up of 12 amino acids. The V end lost 8 bases, the J end lost 3 bases, and 13 bases lay between the germline ends. CDR3 DNA: TGCAGCATTAGAAGGGCCGAAGAGACCCAGTACTTC. Translation: CSIRRAEETQYF.

This clone was counted a few times. The CDR3 DNA reads as TGTGCCAGCAGCTTTAGCGGGAGGCTTGGAAATGAGCAGTTCTTC. Its protein is CASSFSGRLGNEQFF. V and J are TRBV5-4 and TRBJ2-1; the match to TRBD2 covers 10 bases. Germline assignment: CDR1 SGHNT and CDR2 YYREEE (reference sequence). The CDR3 is made up of 15 amino acids. The V and J ends lost 2 bases and 7 bases, in that order; junction bases with no gene match: 6.

This clone was seen a handful of times. The chain links TRBV9 to TRBJ1-2; no clear D. V lost 3 bases and J 3 bases, leaving 15 bases between the germline ends. The CDR3 has 15 amino acids. Germline-derived CDR1 and CDR2 are SGDLS and YYNGEE. The CDR3 here is CASSAPGGSYYGYTF. The CDR3 DNA reads as TGTGCCAGCAGCGCGCCTGGAGGCAGCTACTATGGCTACACCTTC. Together with reference TRBV9 and TRBJ1-2, the CDR3 gives the full variable domain: DSGVTQTPKHLITATGQRVTLRCSPRSGDLSVYWYQQSLDQGLQFLIQYYNGEERAKGNILERFSAQQFPDLHSELNLSSLELGDSALYFCASSAPGGSYYGYTFGSGTRLTVV.

The CDR3 reads CASSGTSGPGETQYF. In DNA form, the CDR3 reads TGCGCCAGCAGCGGAACTAGCGGCCCCGGGGAGACCCAGTACTTC. This chain connects TRBV5-1 to TRBJ2-5; 8 bases line up with TRBD2. This CDR3 contains 15 residues. The junction had 10 bases not matched to a gene; V was cut back by 4 bases and J by 5 bases. The V gene's germline CDR1 is SGHRS and CDR2 YFSETQ.

This clone was detected a few times. V usage is TRBV5-4 and J usage is TRBJ2-7; TRBD1 or TRBD2 may be the D gene (5 bases each). The CDR3 extends over 14 amino acids. The germline V gene has CDR1 SGHNT and CDR2 YYREEE (reference sequence). Trimming took off 4 bases at V and 5 bases at J, with 16 bases between the two ends. CDR3 nucleotides: TGTGCCAGCAGCCTGGGGGACCACGGGGACGAGCAGTACTTC. This translates into CASSLGDHGDEQYF.

The J gene is TRBJ2-3, the V gene TRBV9, with 8 bases aligning to TRBD2. CDR1 and CDR2 (germline): SGDLS, YYNGEE. The CDR3 extends over 16 amino acids. V shed 2 bases, J shed 6 bases, and the junction held 11 bases outside the gene matches. CDR3 in amino acids: CASSVRGGPGGDTQYF. In nucleotides, the CDR3 is TGTGCCAGCAGCGTCCGAGGAGGGCCGGGAGGGGATACGCAGTATTTT.

This clone came up once. This chain links TRBV7-3 with TRBJ2-5; 7 positions agree with TRBD1. The germline gives CDR1 SGHTA, CDR2 FQGTGA. CDR3 size: 14 residues. Losses at the gene ends were 1 base for V and 5 bases for J; bases not matched to a gene: 4. This CDR3 is CASSLRQGLETQYF. The CDR3 bases are TGTGCCAGCAGCTTAAGACAGGGCCTGGAGACCCAGTACTTC.

The chain uses TRBV30 and TRBJ2-5, with 10 bases lining up with TRBD1. The CDR3 totals 14 residues. Unmatched junction bases numbered 9, after V lost 2 bases and J lost 9 bases. Germline V gene lookup returns CDR1 GTSNPN and CDR2 SVGIG (reference sequence). The CDR3 DNA reads as TGTGCCTGGAGTTCTTTGACAGGGGGCCCACCCCAGTACTTC. It codes for CAWSSLTGGPPQYF. The full variable domain, in which reference TRBV30 and TRBJ2-5 provide the parts outside the CDR3, is SQTIHQWPATLVQPVGSPLSLECTVEGTSNPNLYWYRQAAGRGLQLLFYSVGIGQISSEVPQNLSASRPQDRQFILSSKKLLLSDSGFYLCAWSSLTGGPPQYFGPGTRLLVL.

CDR3 nucleotide sequence: TGCGCCAGCAGCTTGACCCAGGGGTCCGCTGAAGCTTTCTTT. Translation: CASSLTQGSAEAFF. V usage is TRBV5-1 and J usage is TRBJ1-1; perhaps TRBD1 as D (6 bases). Germline V gene data show CDR1 as SGHRS and CDR2 as YFSETQ. Trimming shortened V by 1 base and J by 6 bases, and 13 bases separated the two germline ends. The CDR3 consists of 14 residues.

The gene calls are TRBV7-3 and TRBJ2-6, with D hard to call. Deletions cut 2 bases from V and 2 bases from J, with 1 base between. The germline CDR1 and CDR2 sequences are SGHTA and FQGTGA. The CDR3 sequence is 13 residues long. The CDR3 region is CASSLPGANVLTF. The CDR3 nucleotides read TGTGCCAGCAGCTTACCTGGGGCCAACGTCCTGACTTTC.

There are a few counts of this clone. The CDR3 loop is CASSPPRITGELFF. DNA of the CDR3: TGTGCCAGCAGCCCCCCCCGGATCACCGGGGAGCTGTTTTTT. J is TRBJ2-2 and V is TRBV7-2; no definite D call. V was pared by 5 bases and J by 4 bases, with 11 bases between. Per germline, CDR1 SGHTA and CDR2 FQGNSA. The CDR3 extends over 14 amino acids.

The chain joins TRBV9 to TRBJ2-2, with D unresolved. Per the germline V gene, CDR1 is SGDLS and CDR2 is YYNGEE. The CDR3 covers 13 residues. Trimming stripped 2 bases from V and 4 bases from J, with 6 bases between. The CDR3 nucleotides read TGTGCCAGCAGCGTTCATTTCACCGGGGAGCTGTTTTTT. Amino acids: CASSVHFTGELFF.

The chain combines TRBV27 with TRBJ2-7; D uncertain. Trimming took 2 bases from V and 7 from J, leaving 15 bases between them. The CDR3 is made up of 14 amino acids. Germline V gene sequence: CDR1 MNHEY, CDR2 SMNVEV (reference sequence). In nucleotides, the CDR3 is TGTGCCAGCAGTTTAAAGAACCCGTCTAGGGAGCAGTACTTC. This encodes CASSLKNPSREQYF.

The chain couples TRBV7-9 to TRBJ2-3; a weak D match, TRBD1 (5 bases). The CDR3 loop spans 17 amino acids. Trimming removed 7 bases at V and 2 bases at J, with 22 bases between. CDR1 is SEHNR and CDR2 is FQNEAQ in the germline V gene (reference sequence). CDR3 amino acids: CASNFGAGPSFTDTQYF. The CDR3 DNA reads TGTGCCAGCAACTTTGGGGCAGGGCCCTCCTTCACAGATACGCAGTATTTT.

The chain has TRBV19 and TRBJ2-2, with D possibly matching TRBD2 (6 bases). CDR3 size: 16 residues. V gave up 2 bases and J gave up 0 bases, with 10 bases separating them. Germline V gene sequence: CDR1 LNHDA, CDR2 SQIVND (reference sequence). CDR3 region: CASSISGGSNTGELFF. The CDR3 coding sequence is TGTGCCAGTAGTATATCCGGAGGGTCGAACACCGGGGAGCTGTTTTTT.

This clone was found once. CDR3 in amino acids: CASSEGTAGEAFF. CDR3 bases: TGTGCCAGCAGCGAAGGGACGGCGGGGGAAGCTTTCTTT. This sequence joins TRBV9 and TRBJ1-1, with a weak D call TRBD1 (5 bases). CDR1 and CDR2 from the germline V gene are SGDLS and YYNGEE. V was clipped by 3 bases and J by 8 bases, with 14 bases between them. The CDR3 extends over 13 amino acids. Full variable domain (rest looked up from reference TRBV9 and TRBJ1-1): DSGVTQTPKHLITATGQRVTLRCSPRSGDLSVYWYQQSLDQGLQFLIQYYNGEERAKGNILERFSAQQFPDLHSELNLSSLELGDSALYFCASSEGTAGEAFFGQGTRLTVV.